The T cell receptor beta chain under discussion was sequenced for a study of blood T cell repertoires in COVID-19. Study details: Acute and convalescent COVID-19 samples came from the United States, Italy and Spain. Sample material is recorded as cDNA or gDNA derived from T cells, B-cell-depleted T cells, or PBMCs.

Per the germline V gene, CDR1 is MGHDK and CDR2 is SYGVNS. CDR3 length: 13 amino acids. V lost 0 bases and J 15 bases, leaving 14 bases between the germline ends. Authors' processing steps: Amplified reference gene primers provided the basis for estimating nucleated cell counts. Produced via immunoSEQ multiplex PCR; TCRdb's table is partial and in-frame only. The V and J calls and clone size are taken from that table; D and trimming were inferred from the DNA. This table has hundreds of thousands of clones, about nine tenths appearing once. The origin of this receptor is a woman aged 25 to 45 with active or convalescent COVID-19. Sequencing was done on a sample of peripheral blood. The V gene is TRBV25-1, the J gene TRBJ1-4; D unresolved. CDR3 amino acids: CASSEYRDTLVFF. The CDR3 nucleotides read TGTGCCAGCAGTGAATATCGCGACACCTTGGTGTTTTTT.